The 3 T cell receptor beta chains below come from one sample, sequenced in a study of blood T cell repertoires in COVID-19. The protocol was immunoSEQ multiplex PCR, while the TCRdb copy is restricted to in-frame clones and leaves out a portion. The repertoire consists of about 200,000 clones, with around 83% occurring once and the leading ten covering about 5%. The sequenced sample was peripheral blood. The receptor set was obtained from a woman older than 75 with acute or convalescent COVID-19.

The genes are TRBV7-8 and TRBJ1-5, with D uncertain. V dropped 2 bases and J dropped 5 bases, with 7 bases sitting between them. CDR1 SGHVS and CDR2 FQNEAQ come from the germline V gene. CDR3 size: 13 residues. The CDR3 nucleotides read TGTGCCAGCAGCTTACTACCCGATCAGCCCCAGCATTTT. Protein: CASSLLPDQPQHF.

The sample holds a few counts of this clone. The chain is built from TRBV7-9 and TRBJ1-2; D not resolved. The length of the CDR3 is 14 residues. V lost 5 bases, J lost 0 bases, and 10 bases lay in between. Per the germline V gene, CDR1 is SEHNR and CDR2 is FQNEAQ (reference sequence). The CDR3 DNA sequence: TGTGCCAGCAGCCCCGGGGAGGCTAACTATGGCTACACCTTC. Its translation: CASSPGEANYGYTF.

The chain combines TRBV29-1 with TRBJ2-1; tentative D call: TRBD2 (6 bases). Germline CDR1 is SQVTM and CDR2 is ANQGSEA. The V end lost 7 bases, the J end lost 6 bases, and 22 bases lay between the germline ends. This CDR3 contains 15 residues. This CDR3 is CSATSLYGTTNEQFF. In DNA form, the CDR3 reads TGCAGCGCGACTAGTCTGTACGGAACCACCAATGAGCAGTTCTTC.